A selection of T cell receptor beta chains follows, all from one sample in a study of blood T cell repertoires in COVID-19. Measured with immunoSEQ multiplex PCR; TCRdb has only the in-frame clones, and not every one. The sample lists 89,000 or so clones; roughly 90% were seen once. Specimen: peripheral blood. Receptors were obtained from a man aged 45-60 years with COVID-19, enrolled during active disease. CDR3s include the opening cysteine and the closing phenylalanine or tryptophan. D genes are given only for firm matches. The size entry is marked missing in some rows and otherwise reads once, few, many or a size class.

abundance,j_gene,d_gene,v_gene,CDR3aa,CDR3nt
NA,TRBJ1-1,TRBD1,TRBV9,CASSPPDRGPEAFF,TGTGCCAGCAGCCCACCAGACAGGGGTCCTGAAGCTTTCTTT
NA,TRBJ2-7,TRBD1,TRBV5-1,CASSFTGQSYEQYF,TGCGCCAGCAGCTTTACGGGACAGTCCTACGAGCAGTACTTC
NA,TRBJ2-7,TRBD2,TRBV12-3/TRBV12-4,CASTGTSLNVQYF,TGTGCCAGCACCGGGACTAGCCTAAACGTACAGTACTTC
NA,TRBJ1-1,NA,TRBV5-1,CASSPGISKGEAFF,TGCGCCAGCAGTCCGGGGATTTCTAAAGGTGAAGCTTTCTTT
NA,TRBJ2-5,TRBD2,TRBV2,CASSEAGLAGLQETQYF,TGTGCCAGCAGTGAAGCGGGACTAGCGGGACTCCAAGAGACCCAGTACTTC
few,TRBJ1-6,TRBD1,TRBV2,CASSGGQGISSYNSPLHF,TGTGCCAGCAGCGGGGGACAGGGAATTTCCTCCTATAATTCACCCCTCCACTTT
NA,TRBJ1-4,NA,TRBV6-5,CASRGQIYGKLFF,TGTGCCAGCAGAGGACAGATCTACGGAAAACTGTTTTTT
once,TRBJ1-5,NA,TRBV9,CASSPTGEFVQPQHF,TGTGCCAGCAGCCCCACCGGGGAGTTCGTTCAGCCCCAGCATTTT
NA,TRBJ2-7,NA,TRBV6-1,CASSEWSTYEQYF,TGTGCCAGCAGTGAATGGTCTACCTACGAGCAGTACTTC
NA,TRBJ2-5,NA,TRBV11-3,CASSRGHPQETQYF,TGTGCCAGCAGCCGGGGACATCCGCAAGAGACCCAGTACTTC
NA,TRBJ1-5,NA,TRBV30,CAWSVGLNQPQHF,TGTGCCTGGAGTGTGGGGCTAAATCAGCCCCAGCATTTT
NA,TRBJ1-2,NA,TRBV5-1,CASSLGDSYGYTF,TGCGCCAGCAGCTTGGGAGACAGCTATGGCTACACCTTC
NA,TRBJ2-1,NA,TRBV7-9,CASSLTAWLAEEQFF,TGTGCCAGCAGCCTAACGGCTTGGTTGGCGGAAGAGCAGTTCTTC
NA,TRBJ1-2,TRBD1,TRBV7-2,CASSYGTGGYTF,TGTGCCAGCAGCTATGGGACAGGCGGCTACACCTTC
NA,TRBJ1-2,TRBD1,TRBV18,CASSPLRDRVFGGYTF,TGTGCCAGCTCACCACTCCGGGACAGGGTATTCGGTGGCTACACCTTC
NA,TRBJ2-7,NA,TRBV10-3,CAISESTETYEQYF,TGTGCCATCAGTGAGTCCACAGAAACCTACGAGCAGTACTTC
NA,TRBJ2-3,TRBD1,TRBV9,CASSTTGAREDTQYF,TGTGCCAGCAGCACCACAGGGGCCAGAGAGGATACGCAGTATTTT
NA,TRBJ2-1,TRBD1,TRBV9,CASSAPRQGAYNEQFF,TGTGCCAGCAGCGCCCCCCGACAGGGAGCCTACAATGAGCAGTTCTTC
NA,TRBJ2-7,TRBD2,TRBV9,CASSAGPSTSGGLGYF,TGTGCCAGCAGCGCCGGTCCGTCGACTAGCGGGGGCCTAGGGTACTTC
NA,TRBJ2-1,NA,TRBV10-3,CAISVRAGGYNEQFF,TGTGCCATCAGTGTTCGAGCAGGTGGCTACAATGAGCAGTTCTTC
NA,TRBJ2-3,TRBD2,TRBV7-6,CASSSYPGLAGGVGTDTQYF,TGTGCCAGCAGCTCCTACCCTGGGCTAGCGGGGGGTGTCGGCACAGATACGCAGTATTTT
NA,TRBJ2-2,TRBD2,TRBV3-1/TRBV3-2,CASRWSGGGNTGELFF,TGTGCCAGCAGATGGAGCGGGGGCGGAAACACCGGGGAGCTGTTTTTT
NA,TRBJ2-3,TRBD2,TRBV7-2,CASSINGGATFTDTQYF,TGTGCCAGCAGCATCAACGGGGGGGCAACTTTCACAGATACGCAGTATTTT
NA,TRBJ1-1,TRBD1,TRBV12-3/TRBV12-4,CASSFVGGAEAFF,TGTGCCAGCAGTTTCGTAGGGGGCGCCGAGGCTTTCTTT
NA,TRBJ2-1,TRBD2,TRBV2,CASSALAGTYNEQFF,TGTGCCAGCAGTGCTCTAGCGGGGACCTACAATGAGCAGTTCTTC
NA,TRBJ1-3,NA,TRBV19,CASRQGPGNTIYF,TGTGCCAGTAGACAGGGCCCTGGAAACACCATATATTTT
NA,TRBJ1-2,TRBD1,TRBV18,CASSPVDRNYGYTF,TGTGCCAGCTCACCAGTGGACAGGAACTATGGCTACACCTTC
NA,TRBJ2-3,NA,TRBV7-2,CASSLGRDWSTDTQYF,TGTGCCAGCAGCTTAGGCCGGGACTGGAGCACAGATACGCAGTATTTT
once,TRBJ1-1,NA,TRBV4-1,CASSQDPVRVGAEAFF,TGCGCCAGCAGCCAAGATCCGGTCAGGGTGGGCGCTGAAGCTTTCTTT
NA,TRBJ1-2,TRBD1,TRBV2,CASSGQRTGGYGYTF,TGTGCCAGCAGTGGCCAACGGACAGGGGGCTATGGCTACACCTTC
once,TRBJ1-1,TRBD1,TRBV7-2,CASSRGLTEAFF,TGTGCCAGCAGTAGGGGGCTCACTGAAGCTTTCTTT
NA,TRBJ2-7,TRBD2,TRBV19,CASSWSLSGVHEQYF,TGTGCCAGTAGTTGGTCCCTTAGCGGGGTCCACGAGCAGTACTTC
once,TRBJ2-5,NA,TRBV4-2,CASSQFQGGKTQYF,TGTGCCAGCAGCCAATTCCAGGGTGGTAAGACCCAGTACTTC
NA,TRBJ1-2,TRBD1,TRBV18,CASSPGTGIDYGYTF,TGTGCCAGCTCACCAGGGACAGGGATTGACTATGGCTACACCTTC
NA,TRBJ2-2,NA,TRBV6-5,CASSRRLSGTGELFF,TGTGCCAGCAGTCGCCGGCTATCGGGCACCGGGGAGCTGTTTTTT
few,TRBJ1-5,NA,TRBV7-8,CASSGEQGIYSNQPQHF,TGTGCCAGCAGCGGGGAGCAGGGGATATATAGCAATCAGCCCCAGCATTTT
few,TRBJ2-2,NA,TRBV6-1,CASSELGQVVTGELFF,TGTGCCAGCAGTGAACTTGGGCAGGTAGTCACCGGGGAGCTGTTTTTT
NA,TRBJ1-2,NA,TRBV6-5,CASTGVRGVGGYTF,TGTGCCAGCACCGGCGTTCGGGGAGTGGGTGGCTACACCTTC
NA,TRBJ1-2,TRBD1,TRBV7-2,CASSPTGPDNYGYTF,TGTGCCAGCAGCCCGACAGGGCCAGATAACTATGGCTACACCTTC
NA,TRBJ1-5,TRBD1,TRBV20-1,CSASSLDRVDQPQHF,TGCAGTGCTAGTTCCCTGGACAGGGTAGATCAGCCCCAGCATTTT
NA,TRBJ2-1,NA,TRBV5-1,CASSLDGSPGQFF,TGCGCCAGCAGCTTGGATGGCTCACCTGGGCAGTTCTTC
NA,TRBJ1-3,NA,TRBV7-8,CASSLEAGGATGNTIYF,TGTGCCAGCAGCTTAGAGGCTGGGGGGGCAACTGGAAACACCATATATTTT
NA,TRBJ2-2,NA,TRBV7-2,CASRARGGVRVTGELFF,TGTGCCAGCAGGGCGAGAGGAGGGGTTAGAGTAACCGGGGAGCTGTTTTTT
NA,TRBJ2-3,NA,TRBV5-1,CASSLEGLGTDTQYF,TGCGCCAGCAGCTTAGAGGGACTGGGGACAGATACGCAGTATTTT
NA,TRBJ1-5,NA,TRBV2,CASSSDSRINQPQHF,TGTGCCAGCAGTTCGGACAGCAGAATAAATCAGCCCCAGCATTTT
NA,TRBJ2-3,NA,TRBV7-3,CASSLGVTDTQYF,TGTGCCAGCAGCTTAGGAGTGACAGATACGCAGTATTTT
NA,TRBJ2-7,TRBD1,TRBV7-6,CASSPLPTGSPGEQYF,TGTGCCAGCAGCCCTCTCCCGACAGGGTCCCCGGGGGAGCAGTACTTC